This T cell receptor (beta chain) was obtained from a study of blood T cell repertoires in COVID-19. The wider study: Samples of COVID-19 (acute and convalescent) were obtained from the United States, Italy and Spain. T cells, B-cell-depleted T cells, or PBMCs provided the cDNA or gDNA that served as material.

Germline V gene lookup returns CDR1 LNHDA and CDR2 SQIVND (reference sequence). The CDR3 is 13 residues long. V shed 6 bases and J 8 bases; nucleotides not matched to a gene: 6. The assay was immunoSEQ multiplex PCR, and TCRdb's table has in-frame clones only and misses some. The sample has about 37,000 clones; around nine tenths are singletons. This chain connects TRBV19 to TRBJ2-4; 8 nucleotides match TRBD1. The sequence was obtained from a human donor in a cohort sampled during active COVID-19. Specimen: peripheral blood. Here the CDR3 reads CASSDTQGDIQYF. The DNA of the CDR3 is TGTGCCAGTAGCGATACACAGGGGGACATTCAGTACTTC.